Sequencing of this T cell receptor beta chain was carried out in a study of T cell responses to AZD1222 COVID-19 vaccine. Repertoires were generated with immunoSEQ multiplex PCR, while TCRdb's copy carries only in-frame clones and drops some. Of about 170,000 clones in the sample, around 90% were seen once. Germline CDR1 SGHTA, CDR2 FQGNSA. Trimming left V 1 base short and J 0 bases short, with 7 bases between. The CDR3 loop spans 14 amino acids. Details on this clone: Its antigen remains unknown.

Study-wide points: Along spike, vaccine-associated CD4 TCRs were found throughout, with dominance at 160-218 and 743-854. Rises in breadth and depth of Spike-specific TCRs came after two AZD1222 doses.

The sequence was collected from an adult who received the MenACWY meningococcal vaccine as a control. Here the sequenced sample was peripheral blood, taken 28 days after the second dose of the MenACWY control vaccine. This chain links TRBV7-2 with TRBJ2-7, with unresolved D. The CDR3 coding sequence is TGTGCCAGCAGCTTAGGGCCGAGCTCCTACGAGCAGTACTTC. Its translation is CASSLGPSSYEQYF. The entire variable domain, with the rest obtained from reference TRBV7-2 and TRBJ2-7, is as follows: GAGVSQSPSNKVTEKGKDVELRCDPISGHTALYWYRQSLGQGLEFLIYFQGNSAPDKSGLPSDRFSAERTGGSVSTLTIQRTQQEDSAVYLCASSLGPSSYEQYFGPGTRLTVT.